Following are 14 T cell receptor beta chains from one sample sequenced in a study of low-dose radiotherapy and immunotherapy resistance in tumors. Regarding time point: after trial treatment. Treatment here: LDRT plus nivolumab, ipilimumab, low-dose cyclophosphamide and aspirin (RACIN trial). TRAV- and TRBV-specific primers, spanning alpha and beta chains, primed first-strand cDNA. TCR amplification ran roughly 21 PCR cycles using constant-region and V-primer adapter primers. Each CDR3 protein gets one entry after TCRdb re-called the reads with MiXCR. The data contain about 100,000 distinct CDR3 sequences, about a fifth of them singletons. The sample here was PBMCs, taken after low-dose radiotherapy plus immunotherapy. The receptors derive from a male donor with prostate cancer.

This clonotype was seen a few times. The rearrangement joins TRBV12-3 or TRBV12-4 to TRBJ1-1; D perhaps matches TRBD1 (6 bases). The CDR3 runs to 15 residues. V gave up 5 bases and J gave up 1 base, with 14 bases separating them. The CDR3 region has the DNA TGTGCCAGCAGTCCCGGACAGATTGAGAACACTGAAGCTTTCTTT. Translating gives CASSPGQIENTEAFF.

The chain joins TRBV5-5 to TRBJ2-1; perhaps D is TRBD1 or TRBD2 (6 bases each). Trimming cost V 0 bases and J 5 bases, with 15 bases left between them. The CDR3 spans 16 residues. Germline values: CDR1 SGHKS, CDR2 YYEKEE (reference sequence). The DNA for the CDR3 is TGTGCCAGCAGCTTGGGGGGGGCCTGGGGACACAATGAGCAGTTCTTC. Its protein is CASSLGGAWGHNEQFF.

The V call is TRBV5-6, the J call TRBJ2-1; maybe TRBD2 (7 bases). CDR3 length equals 15 residues. The V and J ends lost 1 base and 7 bases respectively, with 15 bases between them. Germline V CDR1 and CDR2: SGHDT, YYEEEE. CDR3 in DNA: TGTGCCAGCAGCTTGTTGGCGGGGAGGGGGAATGAGCAGTTCTTC. Amino acids: CASSLLAGRGNEQFF.

This clonotype occurred many times. The V gene is TRBV7-9, the J gene TRBJ2-7; D is uncertain. The length of the CDR3 is 14 residues. V lost 0 bases to trimming and J lost 3 bases, with 9 bases between them. From germline, CDR1 is SEHNR and CDR2 FQNEAQ (reference sequence). DNA for the CDR3: TGTGCCAGCAGCTTAGCCGGAACAGTCTACGAGCAGTACTTC. Translation: CASSLAGTVYEQYF.

The V gene is TRBV19, the J gene TRBJ2-1, with 7 nucleotides matching TRBD1. Trimming took 5 bases from V and 0 from J; bases not matched to a gene: 10. Germline V gene data show CDR1 as LNHDA and CDR2 as SQIVND (reference sequence). There are 17 residues in the CDR3. The CDR3: CASSLRSTGSSYNEQFF. The CDR3 DNA reads TGTGCCAGTAGTCTTAGGTCGACAGGGAGCTCCTACAATGAGCAGTTCTTC.

This clonotype was observed a handful of times. CDR3 region: CASSSGPGRETQYF. DNA for the CDR3: TGTGCCAGCAGTTCGGGACCGGGGAGGGAGACCCAGTACTTC. The chain couples TRBV5-4 to TRBJ2-5; tentatively, D is TRBD2 (6 bases). This CDR3 contains 14 residues. Trimming stripped 5 bases from V and 5 bases from J, with 16 bases between. The germline gives CDR1 SGHNT, CDR2 YYREEE (reference sequence).

This clonotype was detected many times. This sequence joins TRBV19 and TRBJ2-6; D is unresolved. The CDR3 contains 16 residues. Trimming cost V 2 bases and J 0 bases, with 8 bases left between them. Germline CDR1 and CDR2: LNHDA and SQIVND (reference sequence). The CDR3 reads CASSIRQASGANVLTF. Written as DNA, the CDR3 is TGTGCCAGTAGTATACGCCAGGCCTCTGGGGCCAACGTCCTGACTTTC.

This clonotype was seen at least ten times. This rearrangement joins TRBV7-2 to TRBJ1-5; 9 nucleotides match TRBD1. V shed 5 bases and J 1 base; nucleotides not matched to a gene: 6. CDR3 length: 16 residues. The germline gives CDR1 SGHTA, CDR2 FQGNSA. CDR3 in amino acids: CASSIDRGRSNQPQHF. In DNA form, the CDR3 reads TGTGCCAGCAGCATCGACAGGGGGAGAAGCAATCAGCCCCAGCATTTT.

This clonotype has ten or more counts. The chain has TRBV7-7 and TRBJ2-5; D is perhaps TRBD1 (6 bases). Trimming took 2 bases from V and 4 from J, leaving 11 bases between them. Per germline, CDR1 SSHAT and CDR2 FNYEAQ (reference sequence). The CDR3 consists of 14 residues. This chain's CDR3 is CASSLLGTTETQYF. The DNA for the CDR3 is TGTGCCAGCAGCTTACTAGGGACAACAGAGACCCAGTACTTC.

In this sample, this clonotype turned up many times. The chain employs TRBV20-1 and TRBJ1-1; D unclear. With 4 bases removed from V and 10 bases from J, the gap between germline ends came to 25 bases. Per the germline V gene, CDR1 is DFQATT and CDR2 is SNEGSKA (reference sequence). CDR3 length: 15 amino acids. As DNA, the CDR3 is TGCAGTGCTACAATTAATGGGTTTACGGTGGGCGGAGCTTTCTTT. This gives the protein CSATINGFTVGGAFF.

In its sample, this clonotype was seen many times. The genes are TRBV11-2 and TRBJ2-7, with D perhaps matching TRBD1 or TRBD2 (5 bases each). The germline V and J ends were trimmed by 5 bases and 2 bases, with 13 bases remaining between them. This CDR3 has 14 residues. CDR1 and CDR2 from the germline V gene are SGHAT and FQNNGV. The CDR3 is CASSAGTQTYEQYF. The CDR3 DNA reads TGTGCCAGCAGCGCCGGGACCCAGACCTACGAGCAGTACTTC.

The chain uses TRBV28 and TRBJ2-2; D call uncertain. The CDR3 runs to 11 residues. Germline V gene lookup returns CDR1 MDHEN and CDR2 SYDVKM. Trimming removed 5 bases from V and 10 bases from J, with 8 bases in between. The CDR3 DNA follows: TGTGCCAGCAGTGTGAAAACGGAGCTGTTTTTT. It codes for CASSVKTELFF.

This clonotype has at least ten counts. This chain links TRBV5-8 with TRBJ2-1, with D perhaps matching TRBD2 (6 bases). The CDR3 has 16 amino acids. V was clipped by 6 bases and J by 6 bases, with 22 bases between them. Germline V gene lookup returns CDR1 SGHTS and CDR2 YDEGEE. In DNA, the CDR3 is TGTGCCAGCACCCCCCGAGACCTTAGGGGAGGCAATGAGCAGTTCTTC. This translates into CASTPRDLRGGNEQFF.

The table lists this clonotype with many counts. The chain joins TRBV24-1 to TRBJ1-1, with no clear D. The CDR3 totals 11 residues. V lost 7 bases to trimming and J lost 2 bases, with 4 bases between them. In germline, CDR1 is KGHDR, CDR2 SFDVKD. CDR3 sequence (DNA): TGTGCCACCAGAATAAACACTGAAGCTTTCTTT. It encodes CATRINTEAFF.